The clone carrying this T cell receptor beta chain was detected a few times. In the study's own analysis: For nucleated cells, counts were estimated from reference gene primer amplification. Generated by immunoSEQ multiplex PCR, the TCRdb table keeps only in-frame clones and is missing some. The V and J calls and the clone size are those of that table, but D and trimming were determined from the DNA. Here the sample spans roughly 86,000 clones, about 85% being singletons. This sample was included in a study of blood T cell repertoires in COVID-19. Study-wide context: Italy, Spain and the United States were the sources of the convalescent and acute COVID-19 samples. PBMCs, B-cell-depleted T cells, or T cells were the source of the cDNA or gDNA that made up the material.

V was pared by 1 base and J by 13 bases, with 12 bases between. This CDR3 comprises 13 residues. CDR1 and CDR2 from the germline V gene are SGHRS and YFSETQ. The chain is built from TRBV5-1 and TRBJ1-6; D call uncertain. Sequenced input: peripheral blood. The receptor was derived from a woman in her 70s with acute or convalescent COVID-19. This chain's CDR3 is CASSLSYREPLHF. The CDR3 DNA reads as TGCGCCAGCAGCTTGAGCTACCGCGAGCCCCTCCACTTT.